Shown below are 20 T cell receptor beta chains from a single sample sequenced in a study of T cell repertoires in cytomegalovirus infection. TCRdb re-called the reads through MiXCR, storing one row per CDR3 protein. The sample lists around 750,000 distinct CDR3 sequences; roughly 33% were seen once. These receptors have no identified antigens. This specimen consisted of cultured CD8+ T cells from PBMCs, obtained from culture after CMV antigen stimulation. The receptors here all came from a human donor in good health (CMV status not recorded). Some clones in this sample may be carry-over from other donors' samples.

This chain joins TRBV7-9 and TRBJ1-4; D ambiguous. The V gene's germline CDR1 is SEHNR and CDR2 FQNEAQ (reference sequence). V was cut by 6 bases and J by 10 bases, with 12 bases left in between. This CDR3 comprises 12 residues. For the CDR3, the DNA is TGTGCCAGCAGTTGGTATGGAGGAAAACTGTTTTTT. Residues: CASSWYGGKLFF.

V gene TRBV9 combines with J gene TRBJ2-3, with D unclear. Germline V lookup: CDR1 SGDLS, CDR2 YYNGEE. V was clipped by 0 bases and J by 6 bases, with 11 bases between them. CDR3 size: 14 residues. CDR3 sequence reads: CASSVGPESDTQYF. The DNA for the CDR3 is TGTGCCAGCAGCGTAGGTCCCGAATCCGATACGCAGTATTTT.

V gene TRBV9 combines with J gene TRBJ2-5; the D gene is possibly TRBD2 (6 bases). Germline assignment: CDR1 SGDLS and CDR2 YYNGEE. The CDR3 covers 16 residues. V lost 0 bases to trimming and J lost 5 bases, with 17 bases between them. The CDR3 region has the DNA TGTGCCAGCAGCGTAGGACGGGCCACTAGCTGGGAGACCCAGTACTTC. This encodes CASSVGRATSWETQYF.

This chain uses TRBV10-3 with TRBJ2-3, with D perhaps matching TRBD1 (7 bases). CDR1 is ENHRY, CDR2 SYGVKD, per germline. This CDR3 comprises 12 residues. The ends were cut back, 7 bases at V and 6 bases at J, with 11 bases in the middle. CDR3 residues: CAITPGGDTQYF. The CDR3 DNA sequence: TGTGCCATCACCCCAGGGGGGGATACGCAGTATTTT.

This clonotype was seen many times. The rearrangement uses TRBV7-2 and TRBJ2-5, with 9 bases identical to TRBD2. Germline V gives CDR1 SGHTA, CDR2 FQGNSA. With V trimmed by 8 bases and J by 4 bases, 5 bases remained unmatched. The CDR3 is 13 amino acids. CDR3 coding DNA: TGTGCCAGCGGTAGCGGGGGAGGAGAGACCCAGTACTTC. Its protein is CASGSGGGETQYF.

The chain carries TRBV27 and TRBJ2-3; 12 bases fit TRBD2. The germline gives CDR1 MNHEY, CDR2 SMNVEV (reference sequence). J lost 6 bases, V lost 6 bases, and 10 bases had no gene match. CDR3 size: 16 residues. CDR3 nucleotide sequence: TGTGCCAGCAGACTATCTAGCGGGGGGGCCGGGGATACGCAGTATTTT. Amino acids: CASRLSSGGAGDTQYF.

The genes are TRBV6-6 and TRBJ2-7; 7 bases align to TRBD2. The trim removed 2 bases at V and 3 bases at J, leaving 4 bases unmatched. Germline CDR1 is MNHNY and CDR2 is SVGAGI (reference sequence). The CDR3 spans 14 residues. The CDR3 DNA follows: TGTGCCAGCAGTTACGGGGGGGATTTCTACGAGCAGTACGTC. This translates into CASSYGGDFYEQYV.

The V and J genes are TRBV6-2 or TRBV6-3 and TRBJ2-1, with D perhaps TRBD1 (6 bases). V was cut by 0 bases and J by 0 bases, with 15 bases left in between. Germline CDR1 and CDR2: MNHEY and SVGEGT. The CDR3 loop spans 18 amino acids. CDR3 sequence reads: CASSYSDSPHFSYNEQFF. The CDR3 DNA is TGTGCCAGCAGTTACTCGGACAGCCCTCATTTCTCCTACAATGAGCAGTTCTTC.

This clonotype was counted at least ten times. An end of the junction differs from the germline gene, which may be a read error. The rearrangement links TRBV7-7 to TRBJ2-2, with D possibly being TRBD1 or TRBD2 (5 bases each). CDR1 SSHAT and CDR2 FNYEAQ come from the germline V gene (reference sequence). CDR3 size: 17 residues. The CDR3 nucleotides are TGTGCTAGCAGCTTAGGGTCTCGGGGCCGGAACACCGGGGAGCTGTTTTTT. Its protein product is CASSLGSRGRNTGELFF. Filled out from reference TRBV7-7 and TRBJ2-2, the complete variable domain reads GAGVSQSPRYKVTKRGQDVTLRCDPISSHATLYWYQQALGQGPEFLTYFNYEAQPDKSGLPSDRFSAERPEGSISTLTIQRTEQRDSAMYRCASSLGSRGRNTGELFFGEGSRLTVL.

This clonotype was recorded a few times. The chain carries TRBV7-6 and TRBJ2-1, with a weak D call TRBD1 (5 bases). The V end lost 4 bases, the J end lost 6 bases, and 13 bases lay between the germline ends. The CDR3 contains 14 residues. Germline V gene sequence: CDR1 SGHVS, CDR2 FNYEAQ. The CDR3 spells CASSSAQGGNEQFF. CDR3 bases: TGTGCCAGCAGCTCCGCGCAGGGTGGCAATGAGCAGTTCTTC.

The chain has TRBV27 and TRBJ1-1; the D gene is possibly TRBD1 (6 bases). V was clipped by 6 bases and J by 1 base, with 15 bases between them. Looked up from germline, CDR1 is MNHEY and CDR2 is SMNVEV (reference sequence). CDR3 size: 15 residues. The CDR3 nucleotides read TGTGCCAGCAGCGACCTATTGACAGGGAACACTGAAGCTTTCTTT. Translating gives CASSDLLTGNTEAFF.

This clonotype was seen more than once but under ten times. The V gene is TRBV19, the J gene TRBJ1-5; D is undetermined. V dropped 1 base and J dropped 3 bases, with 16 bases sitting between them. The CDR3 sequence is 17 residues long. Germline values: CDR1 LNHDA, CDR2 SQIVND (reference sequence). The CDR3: CASSIVGGPTNNQPQHF. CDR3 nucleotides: TGTGCCAGTAGTATAGTGGGAGGGCCGACGAACAATCAGCCCCAGCATTTT.

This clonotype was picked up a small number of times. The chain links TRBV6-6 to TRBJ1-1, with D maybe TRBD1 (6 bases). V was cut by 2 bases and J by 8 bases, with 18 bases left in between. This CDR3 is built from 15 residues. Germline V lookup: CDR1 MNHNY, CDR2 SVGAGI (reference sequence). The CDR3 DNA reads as TGTGCCAGCAGTTACGTGGGGGCCTCGAGGTCCGAAGCTTTCTTT. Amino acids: CASSYVGASRSEAFF.

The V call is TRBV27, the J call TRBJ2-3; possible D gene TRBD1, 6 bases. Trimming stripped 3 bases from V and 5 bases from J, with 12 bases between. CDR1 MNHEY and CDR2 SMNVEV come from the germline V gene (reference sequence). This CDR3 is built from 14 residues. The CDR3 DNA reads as TGTGCCAGCAGTTTGGCACTAGGGGGAGATACGCAGTATTTT. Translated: CASSLALGGDTQYF.

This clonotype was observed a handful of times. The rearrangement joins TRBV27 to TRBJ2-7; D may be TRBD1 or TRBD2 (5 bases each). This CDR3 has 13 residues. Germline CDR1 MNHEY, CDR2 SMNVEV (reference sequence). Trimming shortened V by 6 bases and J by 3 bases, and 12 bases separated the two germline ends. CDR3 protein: CASSMGRSYEQYV. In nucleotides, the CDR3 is TGTGCCAGCAGCATGGGACGGAGCTACGAGCAGTACGTC.

The CDR3 loop reads CASSYVRQGGDGYTF. Here the CDR3 DNA reads TGTGCCAGCAGTTACGTCCGACAGGGGGGCGATGGCTACACCTTC. The V call is TRBV6-2 or TRBV6-3, the J call TRBJ1-2; 9 bases match TRBD1. J gave up 6 bases and V 2 bases, and 7 bases lay outside the gene matches. CDR3 length equals 15 residues. Germline CDR1 MNHEY, CDR2 SVGEGT.

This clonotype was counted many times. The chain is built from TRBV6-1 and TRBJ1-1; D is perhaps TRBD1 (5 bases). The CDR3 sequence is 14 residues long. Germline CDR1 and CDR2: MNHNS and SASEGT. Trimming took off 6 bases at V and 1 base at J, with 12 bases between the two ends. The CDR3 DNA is TGTGCCAGCAGGTACGGGACGGAGAACACTGAAGCTTTCTTT. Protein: CASRYGTENTEAFF.

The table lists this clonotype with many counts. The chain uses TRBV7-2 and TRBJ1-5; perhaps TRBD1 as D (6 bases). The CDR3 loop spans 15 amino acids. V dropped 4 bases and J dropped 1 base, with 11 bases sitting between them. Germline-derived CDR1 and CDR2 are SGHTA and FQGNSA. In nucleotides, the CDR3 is TGTGCCAGCAGCTCGTACCAGGGGAGCAATCAGCCCCAGCATTTT. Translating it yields CASSSYQGSNQPQHF.

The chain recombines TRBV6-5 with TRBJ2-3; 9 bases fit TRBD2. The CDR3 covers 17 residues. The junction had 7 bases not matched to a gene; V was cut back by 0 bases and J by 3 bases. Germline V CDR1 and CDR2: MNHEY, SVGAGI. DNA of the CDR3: TGTGCCAGCAGTTACTCGAACGGCGGGGGGGTTACAGATACGCAGTATTTT. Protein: CASSYSNGGGVTDTQYF.

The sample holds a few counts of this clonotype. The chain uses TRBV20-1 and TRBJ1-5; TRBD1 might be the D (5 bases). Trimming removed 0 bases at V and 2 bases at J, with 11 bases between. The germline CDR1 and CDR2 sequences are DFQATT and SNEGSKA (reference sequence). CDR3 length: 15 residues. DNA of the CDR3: TGCAGTGCTAGAGATCTGGACACTCGCAATCAGCCCCAGCATTTT. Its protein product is CSARDLDTRNQPQHF.